These 20 T cell receptor beta chains were all obtained from the same sample, sequenced in a study of blood T cells in healthy people across ages. The second PCR ran about 6 to 12 cycles with a sample-barcoded 5' primer and J-beta primers. TCRdb reprocessed the 5' RACE reads via MiXCR and lists one record per CDR3 protein. The sample holds around 900,000 distinct CDR3 sequences, roughly half seen once. What was sequenced was blood. These receptors were taken from a woman aged 55-70 years in good health.

The chain employs TRBV10-3 and TRBJ1-1; 7 nucleotides line up with TRBD1. Per the germline V gene, CDR1 is ENHRY and CDR2 is SYGVKD. The CDR3 contains 11 residues. V lost 6 bases and J lost 8; bases outside the gene matches: 3. CDR3 nucleotides: TGTGCCATCAGCCCGGGACAGGAAGCTTTCTTT. Translated: CAISPGQEAFF.

The CDR3 region has the DNA TGCGCCAGCAGCCAAGAGGTAGGACAGACCATCTCCTACAATGAGCAGTTCTTC. As protein: CASSQEVGQTISYNEQFF. This chain uses TRBV4-3 with TRBJ2-1; tentatively, D is TRBD1 (6 bases). Between the trimmed V and J ends, which lost 0 bases and 0 bases, there was a span of 15 bases. CDR3 size: 18 residues. In germline, CDR1 is LGHNA, CDR2 YSLEER.

This clonotype was counted between two and nine times. The chain carries TRBV4-1 and TRBJ2-7; D is perhaps TRBD1 or TRBD2 (6 bases each). V was cut by 0 bases and J by 7 bases, with 16 bases left in between. CDR3 size: 15 residues. CDR1 and CDR2 (germline): MGHRA, YSYEKL. The CDR3 nucleotides read TGCGCCAGCAGCCAAGACCTTTGGGGGGCGATTGAGCAGTACTTC. It is translated as CASSQDLWGAIEQYF.

In this sample, this clonotype turned up a few times. V gene TRBV3-1 combines with J gene TRBJ2-4; D may be TRBD2 (6 bases). The CDR3 is 17 amino acids. Germline CDR1 reads LGHDT; CDR2 reads YNNKEL (reference sequence). The V end lost 6 bases, the J end lost 0 bases, and 18 bases lay between the germline ends. Written as DNA, the CDR3 is TGTGCCAGCAGGAGCCTCAAAGCGGGTCTAGCCAAAAACATTCAGTACTTC. It codes for CASRSLKAGLAKNIQYF.

The CDR3 sequence: CASSLMNRKDEQYF. The CDR3, as DNA: TGTGCCAGCAGTTTAATGAACAGGAAAGACGAGCAGTACTTC. The chain links TRBV12-3 or TRBV12-4 to TRBJ2-7; maybe TRBD1 (5 bases). The CDR3 consists of 14 residues. V was clipped by 2 bases and J by 5 bases, with 13 bases between them.

In this sample, this clonotype turned up a few times. The chain is built from TRBV7-2 and TRBJ2-3, with D maybe TRBD2 (6 bases). The CDR3 spans 17 residues. The ends were cut back, 5 bases at V and 2 bases at J, with 20 bases in the middle. The germline gives CDR1 SGHTA, CDR2 FQGNSA. The chain's CDR3 is CASSANAPTRNTDTQYF. Here the CDR3 DNA reads TGTGCCAGCAGCGCAAACGCCCCGACTAGAAACACAGATACGCAGTATTTT.

V is TRBV7-9 and J is TRBJ2-4, with TRBD1 identical over 8 bases. Germline V gene sequence: CDR1 SEHNR, CDR2 FQNEAQ (reference sequence). V dropped 5 bases and J dropped 2; count of bases not matched to a gene: 8. The CDR3 consists of 16 residues. The DNA of the CDR3 is TGTGCCAGCAGCGAAGGGACAGGTACCTCCAAAAACATTCAGTACTTC. Its protein product is CASSEGTGTSKNIQYF.

The chain combines TRBV3-1 with TRBJ2-7; 8 nucleotides agree with TRBD1. The germline V gene encodes CDR1 LGHDT and CDR2 YNNKEL (reference sequence). The CDR3 covers 15 residues. The J segment lost 3 bases and the V segment lost 4 bases, leaving 8 bases of the junction unmatched. CDR3 amino acids: CASSPAGQAFYEQYF. The DNA for the CDR3 is TGTGCCAGCAGCCCTGCGGGACAGGCTTTCTACGAGCAGTACTTC.

This clonotype was found a few times. One end of the junction varies from germline; a read error may be responsible. The V call is TRBV20-1, the J call TRBJ2-1; 15 positions match TRBD2. Germline values: CDR1 DFQATT, CDR2 SNEGSKA (reference sequence). The CDR3 spans 18 residues. The CDR3 region is CSARGTSGRRKAYNEQFF. CDR3 sequence (DNA): TGCAGTGCCAGAGGGACTAGCGGGAGGAGGAAAGCCTACAATGAGCAGTTCTTC.

The V call is TRBV5-1, the J call TRBJ2-3, with D perhaps TRBD1 or TRBD2 (5 bases each). The CDR3 length is 13 residues. Germline-derived CDR1 and CDR2 are SGHRS and YFSETQ. The germline V and J ends were trimmed by 7 bases and 4 bases, with 13 bases remaining between them. In nucleotides, the CDR3 is TGCGCCAGCTGGGGGAGTGGGTCAGATACGCAGTATTTT. Translating it yields CASWGSGSDTQYF.

This clonotype has just a few counts. This chain connects TRBV20-1 to TRBJ1-5; weak D call: TRBD1 (6 bases). The CDR3 has 12 amino acids. Trimming cost V 6 bases and J 4 bases, with 10 bases left between them. Germline CDR1 reads DFQATT; CDR2 reads SNEGSKA (reference sequence). The CDR3 DNA reads as TGCAGTGCCATAACAGGGAATCAGCCCCAGCATTTT. It yields the protein CSAITGNQPQHF.

The V gene is TRBV4-3, the J gene TRBJ2-1; 8 bases are a match to TRBD2. The CDR3 sequence is 16 residues long. Germline-derived CDR1 and CDR2 are LGHNA and YSLEER. V lost 4 bases to trimming and J lost 0 bases; unmatched junction nucleotides: 5. Here the CDR3 reads CASSRGLASSYNEQFF. In nucleotides, the CDR3 is TGCGCCAGCAGCCGAGGACTAGCTAGCTCCTACAATGAGCAGTTCTTC.

The V gene is TRBV27, the J gene TRBJ1-1; 9 nucleotides line up with TRBD1. Germline CDR1 MNHEY, CDR2 SMNVEV (reference sequence). The CDR3 contains 12 residues. V shed 9 bases and J 4 bases; nucleotides not matched to a gene: 3. The CDR3 coding sequence is TGTGCCAGTGTGACAGGGGGCACTGAAGCTTTCTTT. Translation: CASVTGGTEAFF.

The J gene is TRBJ1-6, the V gene TRBV28; D ambiguous. Trimming left V 6 bases short and J 4 bases short, with 19 bases between. This CDR3 spans 17 amino acids. CDR1 is MDHEN and CDR2 is SYDVKM in the germline V gene. CDR3 coding DNA: TGTGCCAGCAGCAGGACGCGAATCCGAGGGTATAATTCACCCCTCCACTTT. It codes for CASSRTRIRGYNSPLHF.

The gene calls are TRBV29-1 and TRBJ2-1; TRBD2 is a possible D gene (5 bases). In germline, CDR1 is SQVTM, CDR2 ANQGSEA. V lost 7 bases and J lost 0, with 19 bases in between. The CDR3 is 16 amino acids. The CDR3 is CSGRRSGLASYNEQFF. CDR3 bases: TGCAGCGGGCGGCGTTCGGGATTGGCCTCCTACAATGAGCAGTTCTTC.

The chain uses TRBV28 and TRBJ2-2; D uncertain. This CDR3 has 15 amino acids. The germline V gene encodes CDR1 MDHEN and CDR2 SYDVKM. The V and J ends lost 6 bases and 0 bases respectively, with 11 bases between them. CDR3 sequence (DNA): TGTGCCAGCAGGAGGATTTTCGCGAACACCGGGGAGCTGTTTTTT. It encodes CASRRIFANTGELFF.

This clonotype appeared a few times. The V and J genes are TRBV7-8 and TRBJ2-3; the match to TRBD2 covers 9 bases. The length of the CDR3 is 21 residues. The V gene end was trimmed by 1 base and the J gene end by 0 bases; junction bases not matched to a gene: 17. CDR1 SGHVS and CDR2 FQNEAQ come from the germline V gene. The CDR3 loop is CASSLGTGLANFLSSTDTQYF. CDR3 bases: TGTGCCAGCAGCTTAGGAACAGGACTAGCGAATTTTCTATCTAGCACAGATACGCAGTATTTT.

This chain joins TRBV10-2 and TRBJ2-6; a weak D match, TRBD2 (6 bases). Deletions cut 7 bases from V and 0 bases from J, with 13 bases between. In germline, CDR1 is WSHSY, CDR2 SAAADI. The CDR3 totals 16 residues. The CDR3 spells CASTQAGSSGANVLTF. DNA of the CDR3: TGCGCCAGCACCCAGGCCGGGAGCTCTGGGGCCAACGTCCTGACTTTC.

This clonotype was recorded a few times. J is TRBJ1-2 and V is TRBV29-1; maybe TRBD1 (6 bases). CDR3 length: 13 amino acids. Trimming pared 6 bases from V and 4 bases from J, leaving 15 bases between. Germline V gene sequence: CDR1 SQVTM, CDR2 ANQGSEA. The CDR3 region is CSVEDSWAYGYTF. The CDR3 DNA is TGCAGCGTGGAGGACAGCTGGGCCTATGGCTACACCTTC. Complete variable domain (other parts from reference TRBV29-1 and TRBJ1-2): SAVISQKPSRDICQRGTSLTIQCQVDSQVTMMFWYRQQPGQSLTLIATANQGSEATYESGFVIDKFPISRPNLTFSTLTVSNMSPEDSSIYLCSVEDSWAYGYTFGSGTRLTVV.

This clonotype was counted a few times. The chain combines TRBV29-1 with TRBJ2-1, with D unresolved. V gave up 7 bases and J gave up 0 bases, with 10 bases separating them. Germline V gene data show CDR1 as SQVTM and CDR2 as ANQGSEA. This CDR3 region has 13 residues. CDR3 DNA sequence: TGCAGCGCCCTGATTAGCTCCTACAATGAGCAGTTCTTC. Translation gives CSALISSYNEQFF.